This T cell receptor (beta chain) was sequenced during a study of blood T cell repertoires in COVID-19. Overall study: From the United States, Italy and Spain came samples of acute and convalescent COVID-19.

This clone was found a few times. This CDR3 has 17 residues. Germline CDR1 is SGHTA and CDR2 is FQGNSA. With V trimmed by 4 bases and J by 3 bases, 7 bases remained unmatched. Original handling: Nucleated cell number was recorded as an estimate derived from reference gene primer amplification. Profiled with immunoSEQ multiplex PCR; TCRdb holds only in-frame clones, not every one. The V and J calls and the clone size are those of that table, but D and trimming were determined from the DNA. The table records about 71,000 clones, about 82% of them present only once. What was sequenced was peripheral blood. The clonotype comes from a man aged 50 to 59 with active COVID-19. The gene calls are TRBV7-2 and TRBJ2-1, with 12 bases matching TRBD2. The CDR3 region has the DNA TGTGCCAGCAGCTCCCGGGTGACTAGCGGGGGCTACAATGAGCAGTTCTTC. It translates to CASSSRVTSGGYNEQFF.